Only a few counts were recorded for the clone carrying this TCR beta chain. The data originate from a study of blood T cell repertoires in COVID-19. Across the study: Samples of COVID-19 (acute and convalescent) were obtained from the United States, Italy and Spain. PBMCs, B-cell-depleted T cells, or T cells provided the cDNA or gDNA that made up the material.

The CDR3 covers 14 residues. The authors' processing: Nucleated cell number was recorded as an estimate derived from reference gene primer amplification. Assay used: immunoSEQ multiplex PCR; TCRdb lists only in-frame clones, some missing. V and J calls plus clone size are reproduced from that table; the DNA served to infer D and trimming. The data contain about 110,000 clones, over 80% of them singletons. The source material was peripheral blood. The receptor's source is a woman in her 70s with acute or convalescent COVID-19. The gene calls are TRBV21-1 and TRBJ2-7; TRBD1, the D gene given by the table, was not confirmed from the DNA. TRBV21-1 is a pseudogene locus. The CDR3 loop is CASRLDRQGYEQYF. CDR3 DNA: TGTGCCAGCAGACTCGACAGGCAAGGCTACGAGCAGTACTTC.